These 12 T cell receptor beta chains were all obtained from the same sample, sequenced in a study of CD4 T cells in relation to SARS-CoV-2 and coronaviruses (dated by TCRdb to about 2021). Receptor amplification or capture employed the immunoSEQ multiplex PCR assay. The table was pulled from immuneACCESS by TCRdb, which kept in-frame rearrangements only. Such tables lose some clones; where checked, under half of the loss comes from unresolved V genes, and the rest has no known cause. For this sample the table gives roughly 17,000 clones, of which around 77% were detected only once. The ten largest clones capture 27% of the sample. For these receptors, no antigen is known. CD4+ T cells from unexposed donors were collected before the COVID-19 pandemic (2011-2018). After 10 days of culture, CD4+ T cells were isolated with the EasySep CD4+ T cell isolation kit. Specimen: CD4+ T cells from PBMCs, cultured in vitro. These receptor sequences come from a human donor in good health.

The genes are TRBV5-1 and TRBJ1-1; D is ambiguous. Between the trimmed V and J ends, which lost 1 base and 6 bases, there was a span of 25 bases. The V gene's germline CDR1 is SGHRS and CDR2 YFSETQ. The CDR3 runs to 18 residues. CDR3 sequence reads: CASSLNSLTLELRSEAFF. The DNA of the CDR3 is TGCGCCAGCAGCTTGAATTCACTTACTTTGGAACTTCGCTCTGAAGCTTTCTTT. The whole variable domain, filled in from reference TRBV5-1 and TRBJ1-1, reads KAGVTQTPRYLIKTRGQQVTLSCSPISGHRSVSWYQQTPGQGLQFLFEYFSETQRNKGNFPGRFSGRQFSNSRSEMNVSTLELGDSALYLCASSLNSLTLELRSEAFFGQGTRLTVV.

The chain recombines TRBV25-1 with TRBJ1-1, with D possibly matching TRBD1 (6 bases). The V gene lost 2 bases and the J gene lost 1 base, with 11 bases spanning the gap. The V gene's germline CDR1 is MGHDK and CDR2 SYGVNS. This CDR3 spans 15 amino acids. In nucleotides, the CDR3 is TGTGCCAGCAGTGAAGAGGGGGGAGGGAACACTGAAGCTTTCTTT. Protein: CASSEEGGGNTEAFF.

Regarding this clone: An end of the junction does not agree with germline; a read error may underlie this. The chain combines TRBV9 with TRBJ1-1; TRBD1 is a possible D gene (6 bases). CDR1 is SGDLS and CDR2 is YYNGEE in the germline V gene. The CDR3 spans 15 residues. This CDR3 reads CASRVDQGMNTEAFF. CDR3 DNA sequence: TGTGCCAGCAGAGTAGATCAGGGGATGAACACTGAAGCTTTCTTT.

Only a few counts were recorded for this clone. The J gene is TRBJ2-7, the V gene TRBV18; 8 positions agree with TRBD2. The CDR3 sequence is 13 residues long. The junction had 3 bases not matched to a gene; V was cut back by 3 bases and J by 5 bases. Germline V gene sequence: CDR1 KGHSH, CDR2 LQKENI. The DNA for the CDR3 is TGTGCCAGCTCACCGGGACTAGGGAACGAGCAGTACTTC. Protein: CASSPGLGNEQYF.

V is TRBV25-1 and J is TRBJ1-4; D not certain. This CDR3 is built from 12 residues. The V and J ends lost 2 bases and 8 bases respectively, with 6 bases between them. Germline loops: CDR1 MGHDK, CDR2 SYGVNS. The CDR3 DNA reads as TGTGCCAGCAGTGAAAACGGCGAAAAACTGTTTTTT. Its translation: CASSENGEKLFF.

The chain employs TRBV20-1 and TRBJ2-3; D not resolved. The CDR3 has 14 amino acids. Between the trimmed V and J ends, which lost 3 bases and 1 base, there was a span of 11 bases. Germline-derived CDR1 and CDR2 are DFQATT and SNEGSKA (reference sequence). The CDR3 bases are TGCAGTGCTAGTCGCCCTGGCCGCACAGATACGCAGTATTTT. Its protein is CSASRPGRTDTQYF.

The chain joins TRBV28 to TRBJ1-6, with a possible D match to TRBD1 (6 bases). The CDR3 totals 13 residues. Trimming removed 3 bases from V and 17 bases from J, with 17 bases in between. The V gene's germline CDR1 is MDHEN and CDR2 SYDVKM. CDR3 in DNA: TGTGCCAGCAGTTTCCTAGGGGGACGAGGGGTCCACTTT. This sequence encodes CASSFLGGRGVHF.

The CDR3 DNA follows: TGTGCCAGCGCAAGGGGAGGTCATCAGCCCCAGCATTTT. Amino acids: CASARGGHQPQHF. This sequence joins TRBV12-3 or TRBV12-4 and TRBJ1-5, with a tentative D call TRBD1 (5 bases). Trimming shortened V by 8 bases and J by 5 bases, and 13 bases separated the two germline ends. CDR3 length equals 13 residues.

The chain is built from TRBV18 and TRBJ2-1; either TRBD1 or TRBD2 may fit D (5 bases each). The CDR3 loop spans 15 amino acids. Germline loops: CDR1 KGHSH, CDR2 LQKENI. V shed 0 bases and J shed 9 bases, with 15 bases lying between them. CDR3 in amino acids: CASSPPGVRGREQFF. The CDR3 coding sequence is TGTGCCAGCTCACCACCGGGAGTTAGGGGTCGTGAGCAGTTCTTC.

V gene TRBV30 combines with J gene TRBJ1-1; no firm D call. The V gene's germline CDR1 is GTSNPN and CDR2 SVGIG (reference sequence). The CDR3 is 12 amino acids. Trimming took 3 bases from V and 4 from J, leaving 9 bases between them. The CDR3 spells CAWRAGFTEAFF. Written as DNA, the CDR3 is TGTGCCTGGAGAGCCGGTTTCACTGAAGCTTTCTTT.

This rearrangement joins TRBV27 to TRBJ2-7; 9 bases match TRBD2. Germline V gene sequence: CDR1 MNHEY, CDR2 SMNVEV (reference sequence). CDR3 length equals 15 residues. The V segment lost 5 bases and the J segment 7 bases; nucleotides outside the gene matches: 12. The CDR3 nucleotides are TGTGCCAGCAGTGTCTCGCGGGAGGGCCTCTGGGAGCAGTACTTC. As protein: CASSVSREGLWEQYF.

This chain links TRBV3-1 (or the pseudogene TRBV3-2) with TRBJ2-3, with D tentatively TRBD2 (6 bases). Trimming shortened V by 0 bases and J by 6 bases, and 10 bases separated the two germline ends. This CDR3 comprises 14 residues. The V gene's germline CDR1 is LGHDT and CDR2 YNNKEL (reference sequence). CDR3 residues: CASSQDLARDTQYF. In DNA, the CDR3 is TGTGCCAGCAGCCAAGATCTAGCGAGGGATACGCAGTATTTT.